These 30 T cell receptor beta chains were sequenced from one sample in a study of T cell responses to AZD1222 COVID-19 vaccine. The assay was immunoSEQ multiplex PCR, and TCRdb's table has in-frame clones only and misses some. The data show some 110,000 clones, roughly 82% seen once. Sequencing was performed on peripheral blood, taken on day 0 of AZD1222 vaccination. The receptors stem from an adult in good health.

The chain joins TRBV29-1 to TRBJ1-2; D gene ambiguous. Germline CDR1 SQVTM, CDR2 ANQGSEA. The V and J ends lost 6 bases and 0 bases respectively, with 11 bases between them. The CDR3 is 13 residues long. The CDR3 DNA reads TGCAGCGTCGCCCCCGGGCCTAACTATGGCTACACCTTC. Its protein is CSVAPGPNYGYTF.

The CDR3 region is CASSKDRGGNQPQHF. The CDR3 coding sequence is TGTGCCAGCAGCAAGGACAGGGGTGGCAATCAGCCCCAGCATTTT. V is TRBV7-6 and J is TRBJ1-5, with TRBD1 identical over 9 bases. The J segment lost 2 bases and the V segment lost 5 bases, leaving 4 bases of the junction unmatched. The CDR3 is 15 amino acids. In germline, CDR1 is SGHVS, CDR2 FNYEAQ.

V is TRBV10-3 and J is TRBJ2-2, with 8 positions matching TRBD2. The CDR3 runs 15 residues. V lost 6 bases to trimming and J lost 7 bases; unmatched junction nucleotides: 10. Germline V lookup: CDR1 ENHRY, CDR2 SYGVKD. The CDR3 loop is CAISPGGPVDGELFF. The CDR3 region has the DNA TGTGCCATCAGCCCGGGGGGGCCGGTAGACGGGGAGCTGTTTTTT.

This clone turned up a few times. The rearrangement uses TRBV19 and TRBJ1-5; no clear D. The CDR3 loop spans 15 amino acids. CDR1 is LNHDA, CDR2 SQIVND, per germline (reference sequence). Trimming pared 6 bases from V and 2 bases from J, leaving 14 bases between. The CDR3 DNA reads as TGTGCCAGTAGCCTCGGCCCTGTTGGCAATCAGCCCCAGCATTTT. This translates into CASSLGPVGNQPQHF. Filled out from reference TRBV19 and TRBJ1-5, the complete variable domain reads DGGITQSPKYLFRKEGQNVTLSCEQNLNHDAMYWYRQDPGQGLRLIYYSQIVNDFQKGDIAEGYSVSREKKESFPLTVTSAQKNPTAFYLCASSLGPVGNQPQHFGDGTRLSIL.

The chain recombines TRBV5-1 with TRBJ1-3; 9 nucleotides line up with TRBD1. Germline CDR1 SGHRS, CDR2 YFSETQ. The CDR3 has 16 residues. Trimming took 0 bases from V and 3 from J; bases not matched to a gene: 4. The CDR3 bases are TGCGCCAGCAGCTTGGCGGGACAGGGAGGTGGAAACACCATATATTTT. It encodes CASSLAGQGGGNTIYF.

The chain joins TRBV5-6 to TRBJ1-4; D is undetermined. Germline V gene lookup returns CDR1 SGHDT and CDR2 YYEEEE. This CDR3 spans 17 amino acids. Trimming shortened V by 6 bases and J by 11 bases, and 29 bases separated the two germline ends. The chain's CDR3 is CASTTKGLRQFSEKLFF. The DNA of the CDR3 is TGTGCCAGCACCACGAAGGGTCTTCGGCAGTTTTCGGAGAAACTGTTTTTT.

The gene calls are TRBV5-8 and TRBJ1-5; no reliable D call. The CDR3 covers 15 residues. Trimming took off 4 bases at V and 4 bases at J, with 15 bases between the two ends. Germline-derived CDR1 and CDR2 are SGHTS and YDEGEE. CDR3 residues: CASSHGPLWNQPQHF. The CDR3 region has the DNA TGTGCCAGCAGCCACGGGCCTCTCTGGAATCAGCCCCAGCATTTT.

A single count supports this clone. The chain uses TRBV7-2 and TRBJ1-1; the match to TRBD1 covers 7 bases. This CDR3 region has 14 residues. Germline loops: CDR1 SGHTA, CDR2 FQGNSA. The V gene end was trimmed by 0 bases and the J gene end by 10 bases; junction bases not matched to a gene: 8. The CDR3 coding sequence is TGTGCCAGCAGCTTAGCGCCGGAGGGGGCCGGAGCTTTCTTT. Its protein is CASSLAPEGAGAFF.

The chain links TRBV19 to TRBJ2-2; D perhaps matches TRBD2 (5 bases). This CDR3 region has 14 residues. Germline V CDR1 and CDR2: LNHDA, SQIVND (reference sequence). The V gene lost 7 bases and the J gene lost 6 bases, with 15 bases spanning the gap. CDR3 in DNA: TGTGCCAGTATAGCGTCTAGTTTCGCCGGGGAGCTGTTTTTT. This translates into CASIASSFAGELFF.

The gene calls are TRBV7-3 and TRBJ2-3; D is unclear. Trimming stripped 5 bases from V and 6 bases from J, with 9 bases between. The CDR3 is made up of 12 amino acids. CDR1 SGHTA and CDR2 FQGTGA come from the germline V gene. CDR3 sequence reads: CASSQAGDTQYF. The CDR3 nucleotides are TGTGCCAGCAGCCAGGCCGGGGATACGCAGTATTTT.

This chain joins TRBV5-1 and TRBJ2-1, with D maybe TRBD1 (7 bases). Germline CDR1 and CDR2: SGHRS and YFSETQ. V gave up 2 bases and J gave up 4 bases, with 13 bases separating them. This CDR3 region has 15 residues. The CDR3 DNA reads TGCGCCAGCAGCTTCGGCGGGACAGTTTACAATGAGCAGTTCTTC. Translation gives CASSFGGTVYNEQFF.

This chain connects TRBV5-6 to TRBJ1-2; D not certain. Germline V gene data show CDR1 as SGHDT and CDR2 as YYEEEE. V was shortened by 0 bases and J by 6 bases, with 12 bases between the two germline ends. This CDR3 is built from 14 residues. The CDR3 protein is CASSLGVFVDGYTF. For the CDR3, the DNA is TGTGCCAGCAGCTTGGGTGTTTTCGTAGATGGCTACACCTTC.

V gene TRBV15 combines with J gene TRBJ2-7, with D uncertain. The V gene's germline CDR1 is LNHNV and CDR2 YYDKDF (reference sequence). The CDR3 sequence is 11 residues long. The V and J ends lost 9 bases and 5 bases respectively, with 11 bases between them. CDR3 sequence: CATGIRNEQYF. The CDR3 region has the DNA TGTGCCACAGGGATTCGGAACGAGCAGTACTTC. The variable domain in full, with the rest retrieved from reference TRBV15 and TRBJ2-7, is DAMVIQNPRYQVTQFGKPVTLSCSQTLNHNVMYWYQQKSSQAPKLLFHYYDKDFNNEADTPDNFQSRRPNTSFCFLDIRSPGLGDTAMYLCATGIRNEQYFGPGTRLTVT.

The table lists this clone with a few counts. V usage is TRBV7-2 and J usage is TRBJ1-1; no firm D call. The CDR3 extends over 14 amino acids. With 5 bases removed from V and 6 bases from J, the gap between germline ends came to 16 bases. Germline CDR1 reads SGHTA; CDR2 reads FQGNSA. The CDR3, as DNA: TGTGCCAGCAGCCTGGCTATCGGAGTATCTGAAGCTTTCTTT. Its translation is CASSLAIGVSEAFF. Filled out from reference TRBV7-2 and TRBJ1-1, the complete variable domain reads GAGVSQSPSNKVTEKGKDVELRCDPISGHTALYWYRQSLGQGLEFLIYFQGNSAPDKSGLPSDRFSAERTGGSVSTLTIQRTQQEDSAVYLCASSLAIGVSEAFFGQGTRLTVV.

This chain uses TRBV29-1 with TRBJ1-5, with 7 bases identical to TRBD1. This CDR3 comprises 13 residues. The V gene end was trimmed by 6 bases and the J gene end by 5 bases; junction bases not matched to a gene: 7. Germline assignment: CDR1 SQVTM and CDR2 ANQGSEA. The CDR3 DNA follows: TGCAGCGTATCGACAGGGCCCCATCAGCCCCAGCATTTT. Its translation is CSVSTGPHQPQHF.

This clone was counted between two and nine times. V is TRBV28 and J is TRBJ2-7, with 8 bases aligning to TRBD1. With V trimmed by 5 bases and J by 9 bases, 15 bases remained unmatched. There are 15 residues in the CDR3. CDR1 is MDHEN and CDR2 is SYDVKM in the germline V gene. The CDR3 nucleotides read TGTGCCAGCAGTGGGGCCGGGACAGGCCTTTATGCGCAGTACTTC. The encoded protein is CASSGAGTGLYAQYF. Combining the CDR3 with reference TRBV28 and TRBJ2-7 gives the whole variable domain DVKVTQSSRYLVKRTGEKVFLECVQDMDHENMFWYRQDPGLGLRLIYFSYDVKMKEKGDIPEGYSVSREKKERFSLILESASTNQTSMYLCASSGAGTGLYAQYFGPGTRLTVT.

The chain is built from TRBV16 and TRBJ1-2; D call uncertain. The V gene lost 4 bases and the J gene lost 4 bases, with 16 bases spanning the gap. Germline V gene sequence: CDR1 KGHSY, CDR2 FQNENV. The length of the CDR3 is 15 residues. Written as DNA, the CDR3 is TGTGCCAGCAGCCTTACACAAATTCCGAGCTATGGCTACACCTTC. The encoded protein is CASSLTQIPSYGYTF. The full variable domain, in which reference TRBV16 and TRBJ1-2 provide the parts outside the CDR3, is GEEVAQTPKHLVRGEGQKAKLYCAPIKGHSYVFWYQQVLKNEFKFLISFQNENVFDETGMPKERFSAKCLPNSPCSLEIQATKLEDSAVYFCASSLTQIPSYGYTFGSGTRLTVV.

The V and J genes are TRBV30 and TRBJ1-2; D not resolved. The CDR3 runs 11 residues. The ends were cut back, 3 bases at V and 7 bases at J, with 9 bases in the middle. Germline CDR1 and CDR2: GTSNPN and SVGIG (reference sequence). The chain's CDR3 is CAWSGSAGYTF. The CDR3 DNA is TGTGCCTGGAGCGGGTCCGCTGGCTACACCTTC.

The chain joins TRBV5-1 to TRBJ1-3, with a tentative D call TRBD1 (5 bases). Trimming stripped 4 bases from V and 0 bases from J, with 20 bases between. This CDR3 contains 18 residues. CDR1 and CDR2 (germline): SGHRS, YFSETQ. In DNA, the CDR3 is TGCGCCAGCAGCCCCCGACCACAACAGGCGAGCTCTGGAAACACCATATATTTT. Its protein is CASSPRPQQASSGNTIYF.

The chain uses TRBV6-1 and TRBJ1-3, with D possibly TRBD1 on 6 matching bases. Germline V gene sequence: CDR1 MNHNS, CDR2 SASEGT. This CDR3 comprises 17 residues. V was clipped by 4 bases and J by 1 base, with 17 bases between them. DNA of the CDR3: TGTGCCAGCAGTGCCTCAGGGGTTCTGAGGTCTGGAAACACCATATATTTT. It yields the protein CASSASGVLRSGNTIYF.

The CDR3 coding sequence is TGTGCCAGCACCGAGGGGACTAGCGGGACGTCTGGGGCCAACGTCCTGACTTTC. This codes for CASTEGTSGTSGANVLTF. This chain uses TRBV6-4 with TRBJ2-6; 13 bases line up with TRBD2. This CDR3 spans 18 amino acids. With V trimmed by 7 bases and J by 1 base, 7 bases remained unmatched. CDR1 and CDR2 from the germline V gene are MRHNA and SNTAGT.

The V call is TRBV5-4, the J call TRBJ2-1, with TRBD2 matching over 8 bases. CDR1 and CDR2 (germline): SGHNT, YYREEE (reference sequence). The V gene end was trimmed by 2 bases and the J gene end by 5 bases; junction bases not matched to a gene: 3. This CDR3 has 14 residues. The CDR3 region is CASSFAGGNNEQFF. CDR3 DNA sequence: TGTGCCAGCAGCTTCGCGGGGGGTAACAATGAGCAGTTCTTC. Using reference TRBV5-4 and TRBJ2-1 for the parts outside the CDR3, the full variable domain is ETGVTQSPTHLIKTRGQQVTLRCSSQSGHNTVSWYQQALGQGPQFIFQYYREEENGRGNFPPRFSGLQFPNYSSELNVNALELDDSALYLCASSFAGGNNEQFFGPGTRLTVL.

V and J are TRBV2 and TRBJ1-6, with 7 bases aligning to TRBD1. Germline values: CDR1 SNHLY, CDR2 FYNNEI. V lost 7 bases, J lost 14 bases, and 8 bases stayed unmatched. The CDR3 runs 12 residues. The DNA for the CDR3 is TGTGCCAGCACCCCTGGTGGGACAGCCCTCCACTTT. This codes for CASTPGGTALHF.

The rearrangement joins TRBV3-1 (or the pseudogene TRBV3-2) to TRBJ1-1; no clear D gene. The CDR3 is 15 residues long. CDR1 LGHDT and CDR2 YNNKEL come from the germline V gene (reference sequence). Between the trimmed V and J ends, which lost 4 bases and 1 base, there was a span of 13 bases. Here the CDR3 reads CASSRPSRRNTEAFF. As DNA, the CDR3 is TGTGCCAGCAGCCGACCCTCAAGGAGGAACACTGAAGCTTTCTTT.

V usage is TRBV7-2 and J usage is TRBJ1-1; unclear D gene. The CDR3 consists of 14 residues. The germline V and J ends were trimmed by 2 bases and 0 bases, with 7 bases remaining between them. Germline CDR1 and CDR2: SGHTA and FQGNSA. The CDR3 region has the DNA TGTGCCAGCAGCTTACGAGTCATGAACACTGAAGCTTTCTTT. This codes for CASSLRVMNTEAFF.

The chain is built from TRBV2 and TRBJ2-5, with D possibly TRBD1 on 5 matching bases. With 6 bases removed from V and 0 bases from J, the gap between germline ends came to 8 bases. From germline, CDR1 is SNHLY and CDR2 FYNNEI. The CDR3 covers 13 residues. CDR3 region: CASRLDNQETQYF. Here the CDR3 DNA reads TGTGCCAGCAGGTTGGACAACCAAGAGACCCAGTACTTC.

The V and J genes are TRBV5-4 and TRBJ1-1; the D is unclear. Trimming took off 2 bases at V and 1 base at J, with 6 bases between the two ends. The CDR3 is 13 residues long. Germline CDR1 and CDR2: SGHNT and YYREEE (reference sequence). This CDR3 reads CASSFQQNTEAFF. The CDR3 DNA follows: TGTGCCAGCAGCTTCCAACAGAACACTGAAGCTTTCTTT.

This clone occurred a few times. This sequence joins TRBV12-3 or TRBV12-4 and TRBJ2-7; maybe TRBD1 (6 bases). This CDR3 is built from 13 residues. V was trimmed by 6 bases and J by 2 bases, leaving 11 bases between them. The CDR3, as DNA: TGTGCCAGCAGCCGGGACATTACCTACGAGCAGTACTTC. Amino acids: CASSRDITYEQYF.

The V call is TRBV7-9, the J call TRBJ2-3; D possibly corresponds to TRBD1 (6 bases). There are 12 residues in the CDR3. Trimming pared 7 bases from V and 1 base from J, leaving 6 bases between. Germline lookup yields CDR1 SEHNR and CDR2 FQNEAQ (reference sequence). The CDR3 bases are TGTGCCAGCACAGGGGGCACAGATACGCAGTATTTT. Protein sequence: CASTGGTDTQYF.

The chain combines TRBV9 with TRBJ1-2; a weak D match, TRBD1 (6 bases). This CDR3 spans 17 amino acids. V was trimmed by 5 bases and J by 3 bases, leaving 23 bases between them. Germline values: CDR1 SGDLS, CDR2 YYNGEE. The CDR3 loop is CASRASLGPDRDYGYTF. The CDR3 region has the DNA TGTGCCAGCAGGGCGAGCCTTGGTCCGGACAGAGACTATGGCTACACCTTC.